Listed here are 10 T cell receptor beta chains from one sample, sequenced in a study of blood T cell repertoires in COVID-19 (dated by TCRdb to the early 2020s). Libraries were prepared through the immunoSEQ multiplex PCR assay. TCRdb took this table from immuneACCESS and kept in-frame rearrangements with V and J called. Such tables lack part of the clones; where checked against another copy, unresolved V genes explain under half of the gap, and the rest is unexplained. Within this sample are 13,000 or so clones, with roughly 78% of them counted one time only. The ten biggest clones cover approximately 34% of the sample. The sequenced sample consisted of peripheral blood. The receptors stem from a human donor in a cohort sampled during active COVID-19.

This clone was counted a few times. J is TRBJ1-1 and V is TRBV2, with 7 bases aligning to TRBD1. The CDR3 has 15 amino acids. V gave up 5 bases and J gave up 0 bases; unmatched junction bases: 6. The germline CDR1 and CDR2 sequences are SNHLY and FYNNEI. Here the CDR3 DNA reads TGTGCCAGCAGTTTCGCCGGGACAGTGAACACTGAAGCTTTCTTT. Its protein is CASSFAGTVNTEAFF.

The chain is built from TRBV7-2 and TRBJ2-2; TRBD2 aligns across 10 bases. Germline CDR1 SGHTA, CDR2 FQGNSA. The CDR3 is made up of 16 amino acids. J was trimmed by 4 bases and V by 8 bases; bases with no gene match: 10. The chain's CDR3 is CASPPVAGGSTGELFF. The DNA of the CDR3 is TGTGCCAGCCCCCCGGTAGCGGGGGGATCCACCGGGGAGCTGTTTTTT.

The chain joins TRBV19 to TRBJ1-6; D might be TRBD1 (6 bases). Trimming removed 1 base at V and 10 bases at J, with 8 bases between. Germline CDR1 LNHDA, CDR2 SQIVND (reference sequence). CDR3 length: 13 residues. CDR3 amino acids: CASSIATGSPLHF. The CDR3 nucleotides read TGTGCCAGTAGTATAGCGACAGGATCACCCCTCCACTTT.

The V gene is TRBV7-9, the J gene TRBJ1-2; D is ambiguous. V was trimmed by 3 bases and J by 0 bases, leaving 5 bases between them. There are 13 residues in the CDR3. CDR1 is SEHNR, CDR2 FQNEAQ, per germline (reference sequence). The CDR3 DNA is TGTGCCAGCAGCTTCTCAGCTAACTATGGCTACACCTTC. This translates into CASSFSANYGYTF.

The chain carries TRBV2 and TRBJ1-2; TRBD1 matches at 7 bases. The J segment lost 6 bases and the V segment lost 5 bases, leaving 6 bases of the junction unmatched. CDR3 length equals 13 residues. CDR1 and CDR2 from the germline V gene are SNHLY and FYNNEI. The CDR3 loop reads CASSFGQENGYTF. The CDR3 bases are TGTGCCAGCAGTTTCGGACAGGAAAATGGCTACACCTTC.

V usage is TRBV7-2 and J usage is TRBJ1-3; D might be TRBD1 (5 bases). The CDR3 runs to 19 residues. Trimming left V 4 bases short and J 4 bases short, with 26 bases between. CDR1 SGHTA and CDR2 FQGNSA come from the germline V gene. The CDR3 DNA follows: TGTGCCAGCAGCTCCGAAGCGGGGCAGGATAATCGTCCGGGAAACACCATATATTTT. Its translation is CASSSEAGQDNRPGNTIYF. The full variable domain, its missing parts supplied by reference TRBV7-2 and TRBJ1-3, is GAGVSQSPSNKVTEKGKDVELRCDPISGHTALYWYRQSLGQGLEFLIYFQGNSAPDKSGLPSDRFSAERTGGSVSTLTIQRTQQEDSAVYLCASSSEAGQDNRPGNTIYFGEGSWLTVV.

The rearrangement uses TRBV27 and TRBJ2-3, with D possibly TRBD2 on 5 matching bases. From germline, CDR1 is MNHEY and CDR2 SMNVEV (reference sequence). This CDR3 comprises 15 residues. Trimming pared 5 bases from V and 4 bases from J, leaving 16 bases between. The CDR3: CASSPRDSSADTQYF. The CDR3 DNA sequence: TGTGCCAGCAGTCCCCGGGATTCGAGTGCAGATACGCAGTATTTT.

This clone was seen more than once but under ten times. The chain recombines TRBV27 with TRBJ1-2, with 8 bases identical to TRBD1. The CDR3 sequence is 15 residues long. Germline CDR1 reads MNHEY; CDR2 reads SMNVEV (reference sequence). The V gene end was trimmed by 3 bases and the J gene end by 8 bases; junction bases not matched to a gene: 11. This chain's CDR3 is CASSFLDRVERGYTF. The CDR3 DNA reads TGTGCCAGCAGTTTCCTGGACAGGGTAGAACGCGGCTACACCTTC.

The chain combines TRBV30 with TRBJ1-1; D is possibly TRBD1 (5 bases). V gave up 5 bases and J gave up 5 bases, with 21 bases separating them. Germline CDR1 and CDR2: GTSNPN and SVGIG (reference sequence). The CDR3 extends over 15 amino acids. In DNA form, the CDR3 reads TGTGCCTGGGAGGGGCAAGGAGGGAGAGATACTGAAGCTTTCTTT. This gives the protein CAWEGQGGRDTEAFF.

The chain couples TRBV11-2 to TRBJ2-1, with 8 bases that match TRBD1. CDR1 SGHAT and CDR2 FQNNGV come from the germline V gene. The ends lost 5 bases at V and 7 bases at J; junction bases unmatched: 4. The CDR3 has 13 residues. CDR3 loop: CASSADRENEQFF. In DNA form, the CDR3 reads TGTGCCAGCAGCGCGGACAGGGAGAATGAGCAGTTCTTC.